A selection of T cell receptor beta chains follows, all from one sample in a study of blood T cell repertoires in COVID-19. Clones were sequenced by immunoSEQ multiplex PCR, and TCRdb holds only the in-frame ones, with some missing. The profile covers about 36,000 clones, with 81% appearing a single time and around 42% taken by the ten largest. The sample comprised peripheral blood. The source is a human donor in a cohort sampled during active or convalescent COVID-19. The donor label of this sample is uncertain. Each CDR3 is given with its conserved first and last residue. D genes are given only for firm matches. Clone size appears in some rows only: once, few, many, or a class for an expanded clone.

D: TRBD1
length: 15
J: TRBJ2-3
V: TRBV5-6
size: .
CDR3: CASSLNRGSTDTQYF
DNA: TGTGCCAGCAGCTTGAACAGGGGAAGCACAGATACGCAGTATTTT

D: TRBD2
length: 16
J: TRBJ2-5
V: TRBV19
size: .
CDR3: CASSIRFGGGQETQYF
DNA: TGTGCCAGTAGTATTCGTTTTGGCGGGGGGCAAGAGACCCAGTACTTC

D: TRBD2
length: 13
J: TRBJ2-5
V: TRBV7-3
size: .
CDR3: CASSFTGGETQYF
DNA: TGTGCCAGCAGTTTCACGGGGGGAGAGACCCAGTACTTC

D: TRBD2
length: 13
J: TRBJ2-5
V: TRBV29-1
size: .
CDR3: CSVGLANRETQYF
DNA: TGCAGCGTGGGACTAGCGAACAGAGAGACCCAGTACTTC

D: TRBD2
length: 15
J: TRBJ2-7
V: TRBV4-3
size: once
CDR3: CASSLGTSGKYEQYF
DNA: TGCGCCAGCAGCCTGGGGACTAGCGGGAAGTACGAGCAGTACTTC

D: .
length: 14
J: TRBJ1-1
V: TRBV14
size: .
CDR3: CASSQEAGRAEAFF
DNA: TGTGCCAGCAGCCAAGAAGCTGGCCGGGCTGAAGCTTTCTTT

D: .
length: 15
J: TRBJ1-1
V: TRBV9
size: .
CDR3: CASSVGAFEGSEAFF
DNA: TGTGCCAGCAGCGTAGGGGCATTCGAAGGCTCTGAAGCTTTCTTT

D: .
length: 14
J: TRBJ2-7
V: TRBV6-6
size: .
CDR3: CASSQGPGAYEQYF
DNA: TGTGCCAGCAGCCAGGGTCCGGGGGCCTACGAGCAGTACTTC

D: TRBD1
length: 15
J: TRBJ2-7
V: TRBV7-8
size: once
CDR3: CASSLRDRAYYEQYF
DNA: TGTGCCAGCAGCCTGAGGGACAGGGCTTACTACGAGCAGTACTTC

D: .
length: 15
J: TRBJ2-1
V: TRBV5-4
size: .
CDR3: CASSQRDTVSNEQFF
DNA: TGTGCCAGCAGCCAACGGGACACAGTGAGCAATGAGCAGTTCTTC

D: .
length: 17
J: TRBJ2-5
V: TRBV6-2/TRBV6-3
size: .
CDR3: CASSYEAGEGGEETQYF
DNA: TGTGCCAGCAGTTACGAGGCGGGAGAGGGGGGGGAAGAGACCCAGTACTTC

D: .
length: 13
J: TRBJ2-5
V: TRBV6-5
size: .
CDR3: CASSYSRQETQYF
DNA: TGTGCCAGCAGTTACTCCAGGCAAGAGACCCAGTACTTC

D: .
length: 14
J: TRBJ1-6
V: TRBV5-1
size: .
CDR3: CASREGVGGSPLHF
DNA: TGCGCCAGCAGAGAGGGGGTTGGAGGATCACCCCTCCACTTT

D: TRBD1
length: 15
J: TRBJ1-1
V: TRBV27
size: .
CDR3: CASSLAAWTGAEAFF
DNA: TGTGCCAGCAGTTTGGCAGCCTGGACAGGCGCTGAAGCTTTCTTT

D: TRBD1
length: 13
J: TRBJ2-4
V: TRBV11-2
size: .
CDR3: CASSSTGENIQYF
DNA: TGTGCCAGCAGTTCCACAGGGGAAAACATTCAGTACTTC

D: .
length: 14
J: TRBJ2-1
V: TRBV27
size: few
CDR3: CASGEARPRNEQFF
DNA: TGTGCCAGCGGGGAGGCGCGTCCCAGAAATGAGCAGTTCTTC

D: .
length: 14
J: TRBJ1-5
V: TRBV29-1
size: .
CDR3: CSVGDGSRNQPQHF
DNA: TGCAGCGTTGGAGATGGTTCGAGGAATCAGCCCCAGCATTTT

D: .
length: 12
J: TRBJ2-1
V: TRBV7-2
size: once
CDR3: CASSFLSNEQFF
DNA: TGTGCCAGCAGCTTCCTCTCCAATGAGCAGTTCTTC

D: .
length: 12
J: TRBJ2-2
V: TRBV12-3/TRBV12-4
size: .
CDR3: CQVSENTGELFF
DNA: TGCCAGGTGTCTGAGAACACCGGGGAGCTGTTTTTT

D: .
length: 13
J: TRBJ2-2
V: TRBV4-3
size: once
CDR3: CASSQALSGELFF
DNA: TGCGCCAGCAGCCAAGCCCTTTCCGGGGAGCTGTTTTTT

D: TRBD2
length: 15
J: TRBJ2-1
V: TRBV7-8
size: .
CDR3: CASSLTSGFYNEQFF
DNA: TGTGCCAGCAGCCTTACTAGCGGGTTCTACAATGAGCAGTTCTTC

D: .
length: 14
J: TRBJ1-2
V: TRBV5-1
size: .
CDR3: CASSTEGSFYGYTF
DNA: TGCGCCAGTTCCACCGAGGGCAGCTTCTATGGCTACACCTTC

D: .
length: 15
J: TRBJ2-7
V: TRBV10-3
size: .
CDR3: CATRGHEDDIYEQYF
DNA: TGTGCCACGCGCGGACACGAAGACGATATCTACGAGCAGTACTTC

D: .
length: 13
J: TRBJ2-3
V: TRBV12-3/TRBV12-4
size: .
CDR3: CASSRTIVGTQYF
DNA: TGTGCCAGCAGTAGGACTATAGTCGGTACGCAGTATTTT

D: TRBD2
length: 15
J: TRBJ2-1
V: TRBV6-6
size: few
CDR3: CASLGGLAGGNEQFF
DNA: TGTGCCAGTCTAGGCGGACTAGCGGGAGGGAATGAGCAGTTCTTC

D: TRBD2
length: 17
J: TRBJ2-3
V: TRBV9
size: .
CDR3: CASSVGWGLGIGDTQYF
DNA: TGTGCCAGCAGCGTAGGATGGGGACTAGGAATCGGAGATACGCAGTATTTT

D: .
length: 15
J: TRBJ2-1
V: TRBV4-2
size: once
CDR3: CAGSQATGAYNEQFF
DNA: TGTGCCGGCAGCCAAGCAACGGGAGCCTACAATGAGCAGTTCTTC

D: .
length: 13
J: TRBJ1-5
V: TRBV2
size: .
CDR3: CASSDRDNQPQHF
DNA: TGTGCCAGCAGTGACAGGGACAATCAGCCCCAGCATTTT

D: TRBD2
length: 16
J: TRBJ2-3
V: TRBV7-2
size: .
CDR3: CASSLVSGRAPDTQYF
DNA: TGTGCCAGCAGCTTAGTTAGCGGGAGGGCCCCAGATACGCAGTATTTT

D: TRBD1
length: 14
J: TRBJ1-5
V: TRBV2
size: .
CDR3: CASSWDREGQPQHF
DNA: TGTGCCAGCAGCTGGGACAGGGAGGGTCAGCCCCAGCATTTT

D: TRBD2
length: 15
J: TRBJ2-5
V: TRBV5-1
size: .
CDR3: CASSLGGSGRETQYF
DNA: TGCGCCAGCAGCTTGGGTGGTAGCGGGAGAGAGACCCAGTACTTC

D: .
length: 14
J: TRBJ2-1
V: TRBV5-5
size: once
CDR3: CASSLGTGTQRQFF
DNA: TGTGCCAGCAGCTTAGGAACAGGGACACAACGACAGTTCTTC

D: TRBD1
length: 18
J: TRBJ1-1
V: TRBV14
size: .
CDR3: CASSRRPHTGTGATEAFF
DNA: TGTGCCAGCAGCCGCCGCCCTCATACCGGGACAGGGGCCACTGAAGCTTTCTTT

D: .
length: 14
J: TRBJ1-5
V: TRBV18
size: .
CDR3: CASSQGGGNQPQHF
DNA: TGTGCCAGCTCACAAGGCGGAGGCAATCAGCCCCAGCATTTT

D: TRBD2
length: 15
J: TRBJ2-3
V: TRBV2
size: .
CDR3: CASSALAGGGDTQYF
DNA: TGTGCCAGCAGTGCCCTAGCGGGGGGTGGGGATACGCAGTATTTT

D: TRBD2
length: 14
J: TRBJ2-3
V: TRBV7-9
size: once
CDR3: CASSSLAGGDTQYF
DNA: TGTGCCAGCAGCTCGTTAGCGGGAGGTGATACGCAGTATTTT

D: .
length: 15
J: TRBJ2-2
V: TRBV19
size: .
CDR3: CASSMGHRASGELFF
DNA: TGTGCCAGTAGTATGGGCCACAGGGCCTCCGGGGAGCTGTTTTTT

D: TRBD2
length: 15
J: TRBJ2-3
V: TRBV28
size: .
CDR3: CASRRRAGRGDTQYF
DNA: TGTGCCAGCAGAAGGAGAGCGGGAAGGGGAGATACGCAGTATTTT

D: .
length: 12
J: TRBJ1-5
V: TRBV29-1
size: .
CDR3: CSVGSGSQPQHF
DNA: TGCAGCGTTGGATCCGGGAGTCAGCCCCAGCATTTT

D: TRBD1
length: 15
J: TRBJ1-4
V: TRBV3-1/TRBV3-2
size: .
CDR3: CASSRGTVLNEKLFF
DNA: TGTGCCAGCAGCCGCGGGACAGTGCTTAATGAAAAACTGTTTTTT

D: TRBD2
length: 16
J: TRBJ2-1
V: TRBV2
size: .
CDR3: CATSWGLAASNNEQFF
DNA: TGTGCCACCTCATGGGGACTAGCGGCATCAAACAATGAGCAGTTCTTC

D: TRBD2
length: 15
J: TRBJ2-1
V: TRBV19
size: .
CDR3: CASSTDGTSGRVQFF
DNA: TGTGCCAGTAGTACGGACGGGACTAGCGGGAGGGTCCAGTTCTTC

D: .
length: 15
J: TRBJ1-2
V: TRBV7-8
size: .
CDR3: CASSLAAGAYYGYTF
DNA: TGTGCCAGCAGCTTAGCGGCAGGGGCGTACTATGGCTACACCTTC

D: .
length: 12
J: TRBJ2-5
V: TRBV7-9
size: .
CDR3: CASSLTGEGQYF
DNA: TGTGCCAGCAGCTTGACAGGGGAGGGCCAGTACTTC

D: .
length: 15
J: TRBJ1-1
V: TRBV19
size: .
CDR3: CASSPSLGVNTEAFF
DNA: TGTGCCAGTAGCCCTTCGTTGGGAGTGAACACTGAAGCTTTCTTT

D: TRBD2
length: 14
J: TRBJ2-1
V: TRBV6-2/TRBV6-3
size: .
CDR3: CASSTSGRGGEQFF
DNA: TGTGCCAGCAGTACTAGCGGGAGGGGCGGTGAGCAGTTCTTC

D: .
length: 16
J: TRBJ2-1
V: TRBV5-5
size: .
CDR3: CASSRPLSGDYNEQFF
DNA: TGTGCCAGCAGCCGCCCCCTTAGCGGAGATTACAATGAGCAGTTCTTC

D: .
length: 12
J: TRBJ2-1
V: TRBV24-1
size: .
CDR3: CATSRGLSEQFF
DNA: TGTGCCACCAGCAGGGGCCTGAGTGAGCAGTTCTTC

D: TRBD2
length: 13
J: TRBJ2-1
V: TRBV7-9
size: .
CDR3: CASRRESGNEQFF
DNA: TGTGCCAGCAGGCGGGAGTCGGGAAATGAGCAGTTCTTC

D: .
length: 14
J: TRBJ1-6
V: TRBV19
size: .
CDR3: CASMSGQLDSPLHF
DNA: TGTGCCAGTATGAGTGGACAGTTGGATTCACCCCTCCACTTT

D: TRBD2
length: 15
J: TRBJ2-3
V: TRBV7-3
size: .
CDR3: CASSAGTSAMGTQYF
DNA: TGTGCCAGCAGCGCAGGGACTAGCGCAATGGGGACGCAGTATTTT

D: TRBD2
length: 17
J: TRBJ2-1
V: TRBV5-4
size: .
CDR3: CASSQGLAGVSYNEQFF
DNA: TGTGCCAGCAGCCAAGGACTAGCGGGAGTGTCCTACAATGAGCAGTTCTTC

D: .
length: 15
J: TRBJ2-5
V: TRBV5-4
size: .
CDR3: CASSYDGLYQETQYF
DNA: TGTGCCAGCAGTTATGACGGACTGTACCAAGAGACCCAGTACTTC

D: .
length: 12
J: TRBJ2-3
V: TRBV2
size: .
CDR3: CASRDLAGTQYF
DNA: TGTGCCAGCAGAGATCTCGCCGGGACGCAGTATTTT

D: TRBD2
length: 15
J: TRBJ2-5
V: TRBV4-3
size: .
CDR3: CASSRGRSRAETQYF
DNA: TGCGCCAGCAGCCGCGGGAGGTCCAGGGCAGAGACCCAGTACTTC

D: .
length: 14
J: TRBJ2-3
V: TRBV19
size: .
CDR3: CASSKKPQQVVEYF
DNA: TGTGCCAGTAGTAAAAAACCCCAACAGGTAGTGGAGTATTTT

D: TRBD1
length: 13
J: TRBJ2-1
V: TRBV3-1/TRBV3-2
size: .
CDR3: CASSRQGANEQFF
DNA: TGTGCCAGCAGCCGACAGGGGGCAAATGAGCAGTTCTTC

D: TRBD1
length: 14
J: TRBJ2-7
V: TRBV5-4
size: .
CDR3: CASSPGTGEREQYF
DNA: TGTGCCAGCAGCCCCGGGACAGGGGAAAGGGAGCAGTACTTC

D: TRBD2
length: 14
J: TRBJ2-2
V: TRBV24-1
size: .
CDR3: CATRKTSDTGELFF
DNA: TGTGCCACCAGAAAAACTAGCGACACCGGGGAGCTGTTTTTT